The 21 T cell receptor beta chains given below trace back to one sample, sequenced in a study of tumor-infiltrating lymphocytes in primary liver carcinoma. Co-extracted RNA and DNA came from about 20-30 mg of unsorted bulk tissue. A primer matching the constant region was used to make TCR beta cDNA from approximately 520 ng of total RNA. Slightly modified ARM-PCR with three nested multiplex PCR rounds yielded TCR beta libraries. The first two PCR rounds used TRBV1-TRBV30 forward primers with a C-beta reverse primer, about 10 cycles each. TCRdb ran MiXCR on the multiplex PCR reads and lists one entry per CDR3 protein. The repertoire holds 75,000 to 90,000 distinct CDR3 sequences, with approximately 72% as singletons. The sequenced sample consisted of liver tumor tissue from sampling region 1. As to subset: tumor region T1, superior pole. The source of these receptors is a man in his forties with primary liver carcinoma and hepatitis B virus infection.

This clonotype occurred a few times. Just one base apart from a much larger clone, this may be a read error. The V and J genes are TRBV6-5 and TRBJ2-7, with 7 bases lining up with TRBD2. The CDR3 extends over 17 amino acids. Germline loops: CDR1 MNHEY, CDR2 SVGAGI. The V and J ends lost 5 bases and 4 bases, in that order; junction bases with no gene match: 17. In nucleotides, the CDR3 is TGTGCCAGCAGTCACGCGGAGACATCGGGAGGTGGGTACGAGCAGTACTTC. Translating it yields CASSHAETSGGGYEQYF.

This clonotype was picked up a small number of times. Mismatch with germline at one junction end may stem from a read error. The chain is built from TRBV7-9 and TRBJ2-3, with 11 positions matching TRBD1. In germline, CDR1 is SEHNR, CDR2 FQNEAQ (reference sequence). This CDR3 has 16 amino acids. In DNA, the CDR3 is TGTGCCGGCAGCTTGGGGGACAGGGGGTTGGCAGATACGCAGTATTTT. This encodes CAGSLGDRGLADTQYF.

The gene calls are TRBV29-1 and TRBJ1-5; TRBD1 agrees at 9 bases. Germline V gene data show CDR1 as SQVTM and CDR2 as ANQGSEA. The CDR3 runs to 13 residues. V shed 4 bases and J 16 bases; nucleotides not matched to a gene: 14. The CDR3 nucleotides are TGCAGCGTTGTACAGGGGGCAAATCAGCACCAACATTTT. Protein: CSVVQGANQHQHF. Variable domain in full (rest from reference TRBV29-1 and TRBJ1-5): SAVISQKPSRDICQRGTSLTIQCQVDSQVTMMFWYRQQPGQSLTLIATANQGSEATYESGFVIDKFPISRPNLTFSTLTVSNMSPEDSSIYLCSVVQGANQHQHFGDGTRLSIL.

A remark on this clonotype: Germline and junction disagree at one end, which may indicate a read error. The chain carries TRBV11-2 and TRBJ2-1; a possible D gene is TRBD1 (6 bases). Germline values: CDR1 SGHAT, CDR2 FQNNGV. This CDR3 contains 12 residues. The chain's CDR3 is CVSNDRSLEQFF. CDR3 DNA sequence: TGTGTCAGCAACGACAGGTCCCTTGAGCAGTTCTTC.

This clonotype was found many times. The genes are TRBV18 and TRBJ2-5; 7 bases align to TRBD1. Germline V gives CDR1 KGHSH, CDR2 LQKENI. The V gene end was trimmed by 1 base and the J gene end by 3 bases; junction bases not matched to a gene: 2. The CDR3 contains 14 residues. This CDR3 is CASSPRGGEETQYF. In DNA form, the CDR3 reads TGTGCCAGCTCACCACGAGGGGGCGAAGAGACCCAGTACTTC. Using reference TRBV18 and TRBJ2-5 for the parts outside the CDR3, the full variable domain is NAGVMQNPRHLVRRRGQEARLRCSPMKGHSHVYWYRQLPEEGLKFMVYLQKENIIDESGMPKERFSAEFPKEGPSILRIQQVVRGDSAAYFCASSPRGGEETQYFGPGTRLLVL.

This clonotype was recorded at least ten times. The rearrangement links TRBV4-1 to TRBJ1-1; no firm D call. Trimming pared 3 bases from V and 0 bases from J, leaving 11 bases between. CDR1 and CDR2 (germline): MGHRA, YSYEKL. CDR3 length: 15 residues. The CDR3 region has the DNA TGCGCCAGCAGCCACCTCCCGGGGTTGAACACTGAAGCTTTCTTT. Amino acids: CASSHLPGLNTEAFF.

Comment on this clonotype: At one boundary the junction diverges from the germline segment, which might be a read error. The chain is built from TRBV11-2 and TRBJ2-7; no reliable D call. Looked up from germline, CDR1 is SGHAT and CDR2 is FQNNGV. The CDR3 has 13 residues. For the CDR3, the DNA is TGTGCCAGCGGCTTAGAAAGGCACACCGAGCAGTACTTC. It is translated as CASGLERHTEQYF.

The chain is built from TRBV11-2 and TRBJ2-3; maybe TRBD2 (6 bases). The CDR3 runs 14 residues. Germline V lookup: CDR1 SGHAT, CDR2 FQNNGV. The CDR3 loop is CGGGVREPADTQYF. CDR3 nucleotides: TGTGGTGGAGGGGTACGGGAGCCCGCAGATACGCAGTATTTT.

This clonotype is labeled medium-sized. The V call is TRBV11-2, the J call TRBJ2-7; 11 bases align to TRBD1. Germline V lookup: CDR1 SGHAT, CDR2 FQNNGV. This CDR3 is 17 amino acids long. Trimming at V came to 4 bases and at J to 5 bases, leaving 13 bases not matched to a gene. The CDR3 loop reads CASSSRTGGANRHEQYF. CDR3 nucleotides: TGTGCCAGCAGCTCCCGGACAGGGGGCGCTAACAGACACGAGCAGTACTTC.

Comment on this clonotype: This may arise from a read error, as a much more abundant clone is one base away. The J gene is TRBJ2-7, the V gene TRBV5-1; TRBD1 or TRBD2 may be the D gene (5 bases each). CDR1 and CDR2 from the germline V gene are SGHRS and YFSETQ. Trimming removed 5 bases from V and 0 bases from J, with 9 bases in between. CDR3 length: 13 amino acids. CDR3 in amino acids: CASRGVASYEQYF. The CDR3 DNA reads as TGCGCCAGCAGGGGGGTGGCCTCCTACGAGCAGTACTTC.

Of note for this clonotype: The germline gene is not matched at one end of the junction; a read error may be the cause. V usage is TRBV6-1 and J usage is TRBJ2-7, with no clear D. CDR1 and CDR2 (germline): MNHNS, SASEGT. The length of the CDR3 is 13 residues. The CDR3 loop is CAISEWVFHEQYF. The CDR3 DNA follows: TGTGCCATCAGTGAATGGGTTTTCCACGAGCAATACTTC.

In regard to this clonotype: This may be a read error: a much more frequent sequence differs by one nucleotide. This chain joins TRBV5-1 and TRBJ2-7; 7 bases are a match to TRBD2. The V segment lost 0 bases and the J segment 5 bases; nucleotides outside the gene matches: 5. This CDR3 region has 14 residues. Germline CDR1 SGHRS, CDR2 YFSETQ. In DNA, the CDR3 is TGCGCCAGCAGCTTGGGGGGAGGGATGGACGAGCAGTACTTC. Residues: CASSLGGGMDEQYF.

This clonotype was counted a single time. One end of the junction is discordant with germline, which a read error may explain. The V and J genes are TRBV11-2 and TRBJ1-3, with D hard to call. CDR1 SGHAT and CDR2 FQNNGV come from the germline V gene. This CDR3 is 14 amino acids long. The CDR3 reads CASIPTGSGNTIYF. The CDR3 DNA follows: TGCGCCAGCATCCCCACGGGCTCTGGAAACACCATATATTTT.

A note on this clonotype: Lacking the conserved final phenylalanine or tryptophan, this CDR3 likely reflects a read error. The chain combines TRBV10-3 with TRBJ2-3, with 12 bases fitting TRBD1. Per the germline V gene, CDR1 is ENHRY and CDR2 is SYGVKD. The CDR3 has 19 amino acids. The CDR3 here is CAISGSPGQGATSTDTQYS. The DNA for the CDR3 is TGTGCCATCAGTGGCTCACCGGGACAGGGGGCAACTAGCACAGATACACAGTATTCT.

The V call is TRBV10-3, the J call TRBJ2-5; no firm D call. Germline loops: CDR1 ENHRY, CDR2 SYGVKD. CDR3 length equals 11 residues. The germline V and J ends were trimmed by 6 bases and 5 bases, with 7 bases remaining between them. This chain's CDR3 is CAIRETETQYF. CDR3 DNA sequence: TGTGCCATCAGGGAGACGGAGACCCAGTACTTC.

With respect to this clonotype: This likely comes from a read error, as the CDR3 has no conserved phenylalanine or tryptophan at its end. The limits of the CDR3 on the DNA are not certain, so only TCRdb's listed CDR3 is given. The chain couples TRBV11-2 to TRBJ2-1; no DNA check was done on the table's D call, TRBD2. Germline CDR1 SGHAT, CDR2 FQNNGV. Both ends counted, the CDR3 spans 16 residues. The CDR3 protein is CASSYSSTSGGGGGFL.

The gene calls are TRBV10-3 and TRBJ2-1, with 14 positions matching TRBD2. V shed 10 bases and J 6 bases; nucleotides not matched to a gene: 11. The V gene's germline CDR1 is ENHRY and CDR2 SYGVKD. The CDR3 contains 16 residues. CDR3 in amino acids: CATAGTSGSWGNEQFF. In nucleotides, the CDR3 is TGTGCCACGGCTGGGACTAGCGGGAGTTGGGGCAATGAGCAGTTCTTC.

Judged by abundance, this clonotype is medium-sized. The CDR3 bases are TGTGCCATCCTCCAGAGTGGTCGGCGCTACGAGCAGTACTTC. It codes for CAILQSGRRYEQYF. This rearrangement joins TRBV12-3 or TRBV12-4 to TRBJ2-7; no firm D call. This CDR3 has 14 residues. V lost 10 bases and J 3 bases, leaving 19 bases between the germline ends.

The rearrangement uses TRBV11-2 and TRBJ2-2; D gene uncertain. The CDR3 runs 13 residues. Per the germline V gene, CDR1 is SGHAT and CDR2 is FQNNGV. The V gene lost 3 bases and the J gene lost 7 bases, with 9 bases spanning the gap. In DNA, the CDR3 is TGTGCCAGCAGCTTTAATCAGATCGGGGAGCTGTTTTTT. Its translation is CASSFNQIGELFF.

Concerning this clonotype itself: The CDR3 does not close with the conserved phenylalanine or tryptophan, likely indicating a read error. The CDR3 protein is CSVVRQGPSNEQFL. As DNA, the CDR3 is TGCAGCGTTGTTAGACAGGGACCTTCCAATGAGCAGTTCTTA. The rearrangement joins TRBV29-1 to TRBJ2-1, with 7 bases that match TRBD1. The germline V gene encodes CDR1 SQVTM and CDR2 ANQGSEA. With 4 bases clipped from V and 6 bases from J, the junction kept 9 bases outside the gene matches. The CDR3 totals 14 residues.

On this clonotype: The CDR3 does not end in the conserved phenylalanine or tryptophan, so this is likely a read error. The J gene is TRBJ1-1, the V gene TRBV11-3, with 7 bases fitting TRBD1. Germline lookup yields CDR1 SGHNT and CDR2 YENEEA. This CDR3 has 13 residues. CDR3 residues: CARSLAGGTGAFL. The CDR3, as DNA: TGTGCCAGGAGCTTAGCAGGGGGGACTGGAGCTTTCCTT.